This entry is about one T cell receptor (beta chain). Its antigen is currently unknown. The sample originates from a study of T cells in Graves' hyperthyroidism and ophthalmopathy. Over 18 months, lack of ophthalmopathy progression marked Graves' hyperthyroidism as stable. Exclusions: uncontrolled infection, other autoimmune disease, pregnancy, lactation. Thyroid ultrasound, orbital computed tomography, clinical symptoms, and serum thyroxine and TRAb underpinned diagnoses. What was amplified from RNA transcripts were TCR beta CDR3 regions. The primer set for the first-round RT-PCR of the TCR CDR3 was HTBI. TCRdb itself ran the multiplex PCR reads through MiXCR, one entry per CDR3 protein. The data contain 45,000 or so distinct CDR3 sequences, around 45% of them singletons. CDR1 and CDR2 (germline): MDHEN, SYDVKM. V was pared by 5 bases and J by 0 bases, with 8 bases between. CDR3 size: 14 residues. Study-wide results and limits: Ophthalmopathy cases were set apart from stable hyperthyroidism by a 13 V-J model.

Sequencing was performed on peripheral blood or thyroid tissue (not recorded which). The chain couples TRBV28 to TRBJ1-5; D is unresolved. The sequence came from a woman aged 45-60 years with Graves' hyperthyroidism. The CDR3 here is CASSRPYSNQPQHF. DNA of the CDR3: TGTGCCAGCAGTAGACCCTATAGCAATCAGCCCCAGCATTTT.